These 19 T cell receptor beta chains originate from one sample sequenced in a study of T-cell reconstitution after alpha-beta-depleted transplantation in children. Preparation of the TCRbeta library used unique molecular identifiers. TCRdb itself ran the PCR reads through MiXCR, one entry per CDR3 protein. The sample records about 200,000 distinct CDR3 sequences, approximately 6.3% being singletons. Sequenced material: PBMCs, taken before TCRalphabeta/CD19-depleted stem cell transplant. The receptor source for this set is a boy aged 2 to 10 with acute lymphoblastic leukemia, due to receive a stem cell transplant.

The chain carries TRBV5-1 and TRBJ2-5; no clear D gene. The CDR3 has 13 residues. Germline V gene lookup returns CDR1 SGHRS and CDR2 YFSETQ. V shed 2 bases and J shed 1 base, with 6 bases lying between them. CDR3 amino acids: CASSFSPQETQYF. CDR3 DNA sequence: TGCGCCAGCAGCTTTTCCCCCCAAGAGACCCAGTACTTC.

This clonotype was recorded at least ten times. The V and J genes are TRBV5-6 and TRBJ1-5; D is uncertain. CDR1 SGHDT and CDR2 YYEEEE come from the germline V gene. This CDR3 spans 14 amino acids. Trimming pared 4 bases from V and 6 bases from J, leaving 14 bases between. DNA for the CDR3: TGTGCCAGCAGCAAGATTGAGGGTGCTCAGCCCCAGCATTTT. Its protein product is CASSKIEGAQPQHF.

V usage is TRBV29-1 and J usage is TRBJ2-7, with 7 bases matching TRBD2. CDR3 size: 18 residues. Trimming took 7 bases from V and 4 from J; bases not matched to a gene: 25. Germline V gene lookup returns CDR1 SQVTM and CDR2 ANQGSEA. CDR3 sequence reads: CSAVGLPSGTLVGYEQYF. The CDR3 region has the DNA TGCAGCGCGGTTGGACTCCCGAGCGGGACGCTTGTGGGTTACGAGCAGTACTTC.

Notes on this clonotype: The CDR3 does not close with the conserved phenylalanine or tryptophan, likely indicating a read error. The chain carries TRBV7-2 and TRBJ2-5, with a weak D call TRBD1 (5 bases). Trimming took off 2 bases at V and 5 bases at J, with 12 bases between the two ends. In germline, CDR1 is SGHTA, CDR2 FQGNSA. The CDR3 has 14 amino acids. Here the CDR3 reads CASSLWQGGETQYY. CDR3 DNA: TGTGCCAGCAGCTTATGGCAGGGTGGGGAGACCCAGTACTAC.

The J gene is TRBJ2-7, the V gene TRBV10-3; TRBD2 matches 10 bases. Germline assignment: CDR1 ENHRY and CDR2 SYGVKD. J gave up 7 bases and V 3 bases, and 12 bases lay outside the gene matches. This CDR3 contains 16 residues. CDR3 sequence: CAISDPSGSPAREQYF. As DNA, the CDR3 is TGTGCCATCAGTGATCCTAGCGGGAGCCCAGCGCGAGAGCAGTACTTC.

In this sample, this clonotype turned up many times. DNA of the CDR3: TGCGCCAGCAGCCGGAAACAGGGATACACTGAAGCTTTCTTT. This codes for CASSRKQGYTEAFF. The chain has TRBV4-3 and TRBJ1-1, with D possibly TRBD1 on 6 matching bases. The CDR3 totals 14 residues. V was cut by 4 bases and J by 3 bases, with 12 bases left in between. Germline lookup yields CDR1 LGHNA and CDR2 YSLEER.

The rearrangement joins TRBV20-1 to TRBJ2-2; 8 nucleotides line up with TRBD1. V shed 4 bases and J 10 bases; nucleotides not matched to a gene: 8. Germline V lookup: CDR1 DFQATT, CDR2 SNEGSKA (reference sequence). CDR3 size: 13 residues. The CDR3 nucleotides are TGCAGTGCTAAGAGACAGGGGTCCCTGGAGCTGTTTTTT. The encoded protein is CSAKRQGSLELFF.

This clonotype was picked up many times. The CDR3 DNA reads TGCAGCGTTGAGATGGTACAAGCGGGAGTAAATGAGCAGTTCTTC. This translates into CSVEMVQAGVNEQFF. V is TRBV29-1 and J is TRBJ2-1, with 8 bases that match TRBD2. Germline V gives CDR1 SQVTM, CDR2 ANQGSEA. The CDR3 runs to 15 residues. With V trimmed by 3 bases and J by 7 bases, 11 bases remained unmatched.

This clonotype appeared a few times. The V call is TRBV3-1, the J call TRBJ1-5; D is unclear. CDR3 size: 14 residues. V gave up 1 base and J gave up 4 bases, with 8 bases separating them. Germline CDR1 and CDR2: LGHDT and YNNKEL (reference sequence). Written as DNA, the CDR3 is TGTGCCAGCAGCCAAGTATTGGGAAATCAGCCCCAGCATTTT. It is translated as CASSQVLGNQPQHF.

CDR3 coding DNA: TGTGCCAGCAGTTTATACGCCACCAGGGGGGGATACCAAGAGACCCAGTACTTC. This translates into CASSLYATRGGYQETQYF. V is TRBV12-3 or TRBV12-4 and J is TRBJ2-5; TRBD1 or TRBD2 may be the D gene (7 bases each). The length of the CDR3 is 18 residues. V shed 2 bases and J shed 0 bases, with 19 bases lying between them.

This clonotype has only a few counts. One junction end does not reproduce the germline sequence, and a read error may be involved. V usage is TRBV7-9 and J usage is TRBJ2-5; D tentatively reads TRBD1 or TRBD2 (5 bases each). The CDR3 length is 16 residues. Germline CDR1 reads SEHNR; CDR2 reads FQNEAQ (reference sequence). In DNA, the CDR3 is TGTGCCATCAGCTCACCTGGGACCCCAGGGCAAGAGACCCAGTACTTC. It specifies CAISSPGTPGQETQYF.

This clonotype was observed many times. The chain employs TRBV29-1 and TRBJ2-5, with D maybe TRBD1 (6 bases). Deletions cut 3 bases from V and 7 bases from J, with 12 bases between. CDR1 and CDR2 (germline): SQVTM, ANQGSEA. The CDR3 consists of 12 residues. The CDR3 DNA reads as TGCAGCGTTGAGGGGGCAGTTGGGACCCAGTACTTC. Translation: CSVEGAVGTQYF.

There are many counts of this clonotype. The J gene is TRBJ2-5, the V gene TRBV28; D possibly uses TRBD1 or TRBD2 (6 bases each). V was clipped by 2 bases and J by 5 bases, with 15 bases between them. The germline CDR1 and CDR2 sequences are MDHEN and SYDVKM. The CDR3 has 15 residues. CDR3 bases: TGTGCCAGCAGTTTAGCTTCCCGAGGGGGGGAGACCCAGTACTTC. As protein: CASSLASRGGETQYF.

This clonotype was recorded many times. J is TRBJ2-4 and V is TRBV7-6; 8 nucleotides match TRBD1. From germline, CDR1 is SGHVS and CDR2 FNYEAQ. V gave up 7 bases and J gave up 8 bases; unmatched junction bases: 4. The CDR3 runs to 12 residues. In DNA, the CDR3 is TGTGCCAGCACCCAGGGGGCGCACATTCAGTACTTC. As protein: CASTQGAHIQYF.

J is TRBJ2-5 and V is TRBV6-2 or TRBV6-3, with 11 bases fitting TRBD2. V shed 4 bases and J 4 bases; nucleotides not matched to a gene: 8. This CDR3 spans 16 amino acids. The germline gives CDR1 MNHEY, CDR2 SVGEGT. CDR3 protein: CASSFLSGRETETQYF. The CDR3, as DNA: TGTGCCAGCAGTTTTCTTAGCGGGAGGGAGACAGAGACCCAGTACTTC.

This clonotype was seen many times. The J gene is TRBJ2-1, the V gene TRBV29-1; a weak D match, TRBD1 (5 bases). The germline CDR1 and CDR2 sequences are SQVTM and ANQGSEA. V lost 4 bases, J lost 1 base, and 14 bases lay in between. The CDR3 runs 15 residues. In DNA form, the CDR3 reads TGCAGCGTTGGGGGCCCAGAAATTTCCTACAATGAGCAGTTCTTC. This sequence encodes CSVGGPEISYNEQFF.

Remarks on this clonotype: A much larger clone differs by one base, so this may be a read error. This sequence joins TRBV21-1 and TRBJ2-1; the tabulated D call, TRBD2, remains unverified against the DNA. TRBV21-1 is described as a pseudogene. The CDR3 consists of 16 residues. Here the CDR3 DNA reads TGTGCCAACATCCCCTCCGGTTTTGGCAATTACAATGAGCAGTTCTTC. Translating it yields CANIPSGFGNYNEQFF.

This clonotype was counted ten times or more. The genes are TRBV20-1 and TRBJ2-3, with a tentative D call TRBD2 (7 bases). Trimming stripped 1 base from V and 1 base from J, with 12 bases between. Germline CDR1 and CDR2: DFQATT and SNEGSKA (reference sequence). The length of the CDR3 is 15 residues. This chain's CDR3 is CSARGAGARTDTQYF. The CDR3 region has the DNA TGCAGTGCTAGAGGCGCGGGGGCCCGCACAGATACGCAGTATTTT.

This clonotype was counted at least ten times. CDR3 coding DNA: TGTGCCAGCAGCTTGGTCCCCCCCAGGGGCACAGATACGCAGTATTTT. This gives the protein CASSLVPPRGTDTQYF. The rearrangement links TRBV5-5 to TRBJ2-3; maybe TRBD1 (5 bases). The CDR3 covers 16 residues. Trimming took 0 bases from V and 1 from J, leaving 12 bases between them. CDR1 is SGHKS, CDR2 YYEKEE, per germline (reference sequence).